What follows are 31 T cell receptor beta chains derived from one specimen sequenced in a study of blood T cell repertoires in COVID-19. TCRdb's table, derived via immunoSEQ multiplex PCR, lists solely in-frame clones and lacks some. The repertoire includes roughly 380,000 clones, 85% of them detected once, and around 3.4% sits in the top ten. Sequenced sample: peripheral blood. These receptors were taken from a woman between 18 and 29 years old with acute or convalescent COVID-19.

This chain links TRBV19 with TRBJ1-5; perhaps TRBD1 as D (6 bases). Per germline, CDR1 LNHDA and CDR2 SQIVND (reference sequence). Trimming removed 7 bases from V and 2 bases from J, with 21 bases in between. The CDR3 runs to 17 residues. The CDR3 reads CASTPTRGGTGNQPQHF. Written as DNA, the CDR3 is TGTGCCAGTACCCCTACGAGGGGGGGGACGGGCAATCAGCCCCAGCATTTT.

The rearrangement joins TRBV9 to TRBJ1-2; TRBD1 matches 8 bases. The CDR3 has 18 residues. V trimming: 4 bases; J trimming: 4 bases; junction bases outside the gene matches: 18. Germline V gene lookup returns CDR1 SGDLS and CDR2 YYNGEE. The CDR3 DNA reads TGTGCCAGCAGCTCATCTAAAATAGACAGGGGAGGGGTCTATGGCTACACCTTC. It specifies CASSSSKIDRGGVYGYTF.

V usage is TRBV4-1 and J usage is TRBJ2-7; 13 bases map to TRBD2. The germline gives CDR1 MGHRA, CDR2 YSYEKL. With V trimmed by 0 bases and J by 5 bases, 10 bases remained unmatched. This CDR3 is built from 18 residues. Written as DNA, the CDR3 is TGCGCCAGCAGCCAAGAGAGCTTTAGGACTAGCGGGGGACACGAGCAGTACTTC. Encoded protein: CASSQESFRTSGGHEQYF.

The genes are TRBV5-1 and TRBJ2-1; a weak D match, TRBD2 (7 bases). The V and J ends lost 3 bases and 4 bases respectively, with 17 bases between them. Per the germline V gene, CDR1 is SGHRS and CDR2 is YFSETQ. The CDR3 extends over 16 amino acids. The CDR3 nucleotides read TGCGCCAGCAGCTCCGGGGGGCACGCCGAGTACAATGAGCAGTTCTTC. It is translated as CASSSGGHAEYNEQFF.

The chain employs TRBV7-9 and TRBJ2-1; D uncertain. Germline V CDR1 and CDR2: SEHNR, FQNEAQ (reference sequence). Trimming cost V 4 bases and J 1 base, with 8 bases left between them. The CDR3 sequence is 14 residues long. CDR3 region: CASSSSESYNEQFF. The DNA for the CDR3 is TGTGCCAGCAGCTCAAGCGAATCCTACAATGAGCAGTTCTTC.

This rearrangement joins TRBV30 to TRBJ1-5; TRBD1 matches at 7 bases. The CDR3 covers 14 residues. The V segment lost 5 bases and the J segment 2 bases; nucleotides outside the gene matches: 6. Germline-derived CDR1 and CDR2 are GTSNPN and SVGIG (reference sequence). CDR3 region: CAWEQGRGNQPQHF. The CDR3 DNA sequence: TGTGCCTGGGAACAGGGGCGAGGCAATCAGCCCCAGCATTTT.

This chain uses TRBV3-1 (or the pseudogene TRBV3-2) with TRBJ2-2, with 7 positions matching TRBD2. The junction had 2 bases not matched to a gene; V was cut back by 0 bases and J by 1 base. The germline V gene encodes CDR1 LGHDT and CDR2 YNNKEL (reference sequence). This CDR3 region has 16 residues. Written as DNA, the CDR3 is TGTGCCAGCAGCCAAGAAAGCGGGGTGAACACCGGGGAGCTGTTTTTT. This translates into CASSQESGVNTGELFF.

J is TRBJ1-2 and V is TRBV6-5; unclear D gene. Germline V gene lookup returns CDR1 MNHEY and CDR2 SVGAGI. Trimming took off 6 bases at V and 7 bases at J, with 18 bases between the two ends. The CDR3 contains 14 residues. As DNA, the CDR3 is TGTGCCAGCAGAGCGGACTTCTTAAAGGGTGGCTACACCTTC. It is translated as CASRADFLKGGYTF.

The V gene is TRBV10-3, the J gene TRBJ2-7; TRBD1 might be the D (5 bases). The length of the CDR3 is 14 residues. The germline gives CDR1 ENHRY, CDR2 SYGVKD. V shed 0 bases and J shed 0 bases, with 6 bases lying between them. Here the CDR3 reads CAISESDSSYEQYF. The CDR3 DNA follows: TGTGCCATCAGTGAGTCCGACAGCTCCTACGAGCAGTACTTC.

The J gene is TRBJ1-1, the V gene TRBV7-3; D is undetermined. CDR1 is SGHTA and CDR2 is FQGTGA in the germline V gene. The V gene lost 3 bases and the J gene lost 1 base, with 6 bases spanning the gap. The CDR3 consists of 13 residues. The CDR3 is CASSLTGNTEAFF. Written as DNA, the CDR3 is TGTGCCAGCAGCTTGACGGGGAACACTGAAGCTTTCTTT.

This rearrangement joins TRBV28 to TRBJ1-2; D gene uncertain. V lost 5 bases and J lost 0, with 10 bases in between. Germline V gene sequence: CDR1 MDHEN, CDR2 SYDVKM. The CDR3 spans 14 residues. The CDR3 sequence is CASSAKHANYGYTF. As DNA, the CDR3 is TGTGCCAGCAGTGCTAAGCACGCTAACTATGGCTACACCTTC.

The CDR3 spells CASSFGTDTQYF. The CDR3 nucleotides are TGTGCCAGCAGCTTCGGCACAGATACGCAGTATTTT. The gene calls are TRBV11-2 and TRBJ2-3; D gene ambiguous. The CDR3 has 12 residues. The V gene lost 3 bases and the J gene lost 1 base, with 2 bases spanning the gap. Germline values: CDR1 SGHAT, CDR2 FQNNGV.

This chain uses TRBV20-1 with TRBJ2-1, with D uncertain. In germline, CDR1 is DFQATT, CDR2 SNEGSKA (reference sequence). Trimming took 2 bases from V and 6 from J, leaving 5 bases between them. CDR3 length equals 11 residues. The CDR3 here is CSARLLNEQFF. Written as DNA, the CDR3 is TGCAGTGCTAGATTACTCAATGAGCAGTTCTTC.

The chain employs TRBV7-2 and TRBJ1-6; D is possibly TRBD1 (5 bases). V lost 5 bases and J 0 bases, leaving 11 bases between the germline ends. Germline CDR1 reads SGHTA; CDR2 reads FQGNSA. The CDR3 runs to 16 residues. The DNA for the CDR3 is TGTGCCAGCAGCGTGACAGATTCCTCCTATAATTCACCCCTCCACTTT. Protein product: CASSVTDSSYNSPLHF.

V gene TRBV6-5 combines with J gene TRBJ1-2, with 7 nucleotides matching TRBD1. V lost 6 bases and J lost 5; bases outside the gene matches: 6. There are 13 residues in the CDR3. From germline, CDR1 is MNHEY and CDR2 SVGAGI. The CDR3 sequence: CASRSGQTYGYTF. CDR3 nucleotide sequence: TGTGCCAGCAGGTCGGGACAGACTTATGGCTACACCTTC.

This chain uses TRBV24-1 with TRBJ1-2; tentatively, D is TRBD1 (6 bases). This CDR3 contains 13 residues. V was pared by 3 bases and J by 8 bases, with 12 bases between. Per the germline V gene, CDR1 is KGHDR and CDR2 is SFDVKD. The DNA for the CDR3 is TGTGCCACCAGTGATGGGGACATGGGGGGCTACACCTTC. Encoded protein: CATSDGDMGGYTF.

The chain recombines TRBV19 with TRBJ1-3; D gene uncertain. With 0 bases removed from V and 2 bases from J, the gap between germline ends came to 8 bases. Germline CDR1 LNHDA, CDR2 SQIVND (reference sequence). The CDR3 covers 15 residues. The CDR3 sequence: CASSIDTEAGNTIYF. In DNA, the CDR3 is TGTGCCAGTAGTATAGATACAGAAGCTGGAAACACCATATATTTT.

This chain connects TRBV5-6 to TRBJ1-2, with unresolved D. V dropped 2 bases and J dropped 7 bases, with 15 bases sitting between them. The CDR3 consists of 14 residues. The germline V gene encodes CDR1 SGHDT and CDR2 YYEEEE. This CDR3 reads CASSFWEGSSGYTF. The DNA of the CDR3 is TGTGCCAGCAGCTTTTGGGAGGGAAGTAGTGGCTACACCTTC.

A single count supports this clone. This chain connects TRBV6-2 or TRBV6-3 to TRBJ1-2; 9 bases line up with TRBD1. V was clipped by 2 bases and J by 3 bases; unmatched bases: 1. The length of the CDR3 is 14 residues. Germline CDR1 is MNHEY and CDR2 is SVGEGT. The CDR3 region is CASSYNRGHYGYTF. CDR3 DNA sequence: TGTGCCAGCAGTTACAACAGGGGGCACTATGGCTACACCTTC.

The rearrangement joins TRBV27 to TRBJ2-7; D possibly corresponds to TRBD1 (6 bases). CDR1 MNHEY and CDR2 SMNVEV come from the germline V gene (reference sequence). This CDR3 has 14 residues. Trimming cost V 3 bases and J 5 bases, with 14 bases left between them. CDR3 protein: CASSLDSVTHEQYF. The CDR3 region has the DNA TGTGCCAGCAGTTTGGACAGTGTAACCCACGAGCAGTACTTC.

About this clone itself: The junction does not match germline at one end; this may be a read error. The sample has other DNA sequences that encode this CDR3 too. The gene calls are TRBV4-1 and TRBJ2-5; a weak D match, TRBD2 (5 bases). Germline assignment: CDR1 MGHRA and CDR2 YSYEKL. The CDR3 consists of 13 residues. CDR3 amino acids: CASSHTEGETQYF. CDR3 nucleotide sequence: TGCGCTAGCAGCCATACAGAGGGAGAGACCCAGTACTTC.

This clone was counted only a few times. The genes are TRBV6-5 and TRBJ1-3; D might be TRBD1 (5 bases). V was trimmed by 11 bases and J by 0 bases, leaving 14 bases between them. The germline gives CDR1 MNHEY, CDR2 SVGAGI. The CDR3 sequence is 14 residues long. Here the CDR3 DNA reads TGTGCCGTCAGGGAGGTTAACTCTGGAAACACCATATATTTT. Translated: CAVREVNSGNTIYF.

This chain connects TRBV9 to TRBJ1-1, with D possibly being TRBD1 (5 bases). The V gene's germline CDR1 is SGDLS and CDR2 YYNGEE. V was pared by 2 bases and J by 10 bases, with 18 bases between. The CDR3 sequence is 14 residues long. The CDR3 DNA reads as TGTGCCAGCAGCGTCGCCGCAAGGGGAGGACCAGCTTTCTTT. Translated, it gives CASSVAARGGPAFF. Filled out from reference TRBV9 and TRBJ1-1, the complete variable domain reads DSGVTQTPKHLITATGQRVTLRCSPRSGDLSVYWYQQSLDQGLQFLIQYYNGEERAKGNILERFSAQQFPDLHSELNLSSLELGDSALYFCASSVAARGGPAFFGQGTRLTVV.

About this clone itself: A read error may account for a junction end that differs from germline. This chain's CDR3 is CASSDYRDRAYSYTF. The CDR3 DNA reads TGTGCCAGCAGCGACTACCGGGACAGGGCCTATAGCTACACCTTC. The genes are TRBV13 and TRBJ1-2, with TRBD1 matching 9 bases. The germline V gene has CDR1 PRHDT and CDR2 FYEKMQ (reference sequence). The CDR3 spans 15 residues.

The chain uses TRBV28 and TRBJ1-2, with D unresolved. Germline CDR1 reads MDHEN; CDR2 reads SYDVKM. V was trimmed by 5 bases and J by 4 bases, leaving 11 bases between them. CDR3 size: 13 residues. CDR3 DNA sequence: TGTGCCAGCAGTCTAGCAGGTCTCTATGGCTACACCTTC. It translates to CASSLAGLYGYTF.

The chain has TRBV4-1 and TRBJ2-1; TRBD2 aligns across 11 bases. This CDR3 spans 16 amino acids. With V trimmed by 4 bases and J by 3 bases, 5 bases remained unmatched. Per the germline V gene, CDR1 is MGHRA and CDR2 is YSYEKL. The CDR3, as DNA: TGCGCCAGCAGCCTGCGACTAGCGGGGAACTACAATGAGCAGTTCTTC. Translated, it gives CASSLRLAGNYNEQFF.

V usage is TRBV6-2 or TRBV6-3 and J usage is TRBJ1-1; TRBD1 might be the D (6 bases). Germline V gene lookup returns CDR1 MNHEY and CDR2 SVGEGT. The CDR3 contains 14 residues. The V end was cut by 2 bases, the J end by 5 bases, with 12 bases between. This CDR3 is CASSYAQGTTEAFF. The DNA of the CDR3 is TGTGCCAGCAGTTACGCCCAGGGGACGACTGAAGCTTTCTTT.

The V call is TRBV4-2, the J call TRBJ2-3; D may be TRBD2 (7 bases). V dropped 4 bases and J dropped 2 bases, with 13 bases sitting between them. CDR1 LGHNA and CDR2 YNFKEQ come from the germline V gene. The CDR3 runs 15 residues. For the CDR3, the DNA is TGTGCCAGCAGCCGAGGGGGGGGGACCACAGATACGCAGTATTTT. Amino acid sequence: CASSRGGGTTDTQYF.

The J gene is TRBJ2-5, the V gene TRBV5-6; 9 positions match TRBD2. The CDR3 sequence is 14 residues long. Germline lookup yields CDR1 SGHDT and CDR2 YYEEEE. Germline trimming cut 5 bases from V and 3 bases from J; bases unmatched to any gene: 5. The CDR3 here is CASSFSGGEETQYF. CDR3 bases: TGTGCCAGCAGTTTTAGCGGGGGTGAAGAGACCCAGTACTTC.

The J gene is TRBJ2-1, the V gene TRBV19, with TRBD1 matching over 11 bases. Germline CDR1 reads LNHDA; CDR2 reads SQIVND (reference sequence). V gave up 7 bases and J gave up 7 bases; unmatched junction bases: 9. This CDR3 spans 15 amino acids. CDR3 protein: CASTSDRGLRNEQFF. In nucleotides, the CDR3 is TGTGCCAGTACCTCGGACAGGGGGCTTCGGAATGAGCAGTTCTTC.

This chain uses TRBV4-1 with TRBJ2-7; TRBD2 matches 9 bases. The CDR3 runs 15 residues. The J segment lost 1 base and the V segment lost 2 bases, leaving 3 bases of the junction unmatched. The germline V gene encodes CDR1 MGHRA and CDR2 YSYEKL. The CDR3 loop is CASSQPAGGSYEQYF. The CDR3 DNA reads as TGCGCCAGCAGCCAACCCGCGGGGGGGTCCTACGAGCAGTACTTC.